This T cell receptor (beta chain) was observed in a study of CD8 T cells in ankylosing spondylitis (dated by TCRdb to about 2017). Regarding the study in general: T cell receptor beta repertoires were profiled in healthy donors and ankylosing spondylitis patients so that disease-linked TCR variants could be found. The full study cohort was made up of roughly 25 ankylosing spondylitis patients and some 100 healthy donors. Samples of peripheral blood were taken, and for ankylosing spondylitis patients, synovial fluid was collected as well. On the study overall, not on this receptor specifically: A TCR beta motif of 7 or 8 highly homologous amino acid variants appeared characteristic of blood from ankylosing spondylitis patients. In peripheral blood, the disease-linked clones were found at relatively low frequencies and had a CD8+ phenotype. According to the report, matched synovial fluid samples from ankylosing spondylitis patients were significantly enriched for the disease-linked clones. Some motif variants had previously been reported in the synovial fluid and blood of reactive arthritis patients, which suggests shared mechanisms of disease initiation.

The listed sequencing device is Illumina HiSeq 2500. Quantitative 5'-RACE with molecular barcodes was the method used to prepare the TCR beta libraries. Turning to the authors' computational methods: To identify disease-linked TCR variants, a new computational method was used, one built on a probabilistic model of VDJ rearrangement. TCRdb handled the public reads itself, with Q25 trimming in fastp and clone calling in MiXCR, and kept productive beta chains. All rows with the same CDR3 protein become a single entry with the most common DNA and genes. None of the V and J calls come from the authors' own analysis; TCRdb made them. Within this sample are roughly 440,000 distinct CDR3 sequences, with roughly a sixth of them counted one time only. 1% of the sample is in the top ten clones. The germline V gene (reference sequence) specifies LNHNV as CDR1 and YYDKDF as CDR2. V loses 3 bases of germline sequence and J loses 10 bases, and the interval between the two ends is 19 bases. Inclusive of the bounding cysteine and phenylalanine, the CDR3 is 15 residues long. Kept here is only the CDR3 DNA, which spans 45 bases and is read in frame from base 1.

On this clonotype itself: Its antigen remains undetermined. Per-nucleotide qualities are absent, and no much larger clonotype sits a single base away.

The clonotype originates from a male donor with ankylosing spondylitis. This chain is built from TRBV15 and TRBJ2-1; the D gene is possibly TRBD1 or TRBD2, each agreeing over 6 bases. Material: blood, either unsorted or a sorted T cell fraction (not recorded which). The CDR3 sequence is CATSRDLNGGGEQFF. The DNA sequence is as follows: TGTGCCACCAGCAGGGACCTTAACGGGGGCGGGGAGCAGTTCTTC.